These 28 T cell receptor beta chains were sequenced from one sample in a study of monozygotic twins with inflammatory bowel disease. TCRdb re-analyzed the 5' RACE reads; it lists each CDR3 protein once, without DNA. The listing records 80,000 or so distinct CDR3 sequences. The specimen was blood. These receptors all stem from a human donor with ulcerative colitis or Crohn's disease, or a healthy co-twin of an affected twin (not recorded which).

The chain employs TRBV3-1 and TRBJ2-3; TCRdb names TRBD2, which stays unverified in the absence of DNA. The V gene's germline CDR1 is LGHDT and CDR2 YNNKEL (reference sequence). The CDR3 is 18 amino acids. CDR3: CASSQVVRSGEYTDTQYF.

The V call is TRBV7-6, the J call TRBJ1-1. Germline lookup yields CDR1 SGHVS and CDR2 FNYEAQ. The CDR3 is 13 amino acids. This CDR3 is CASSLAGDTEAFF.

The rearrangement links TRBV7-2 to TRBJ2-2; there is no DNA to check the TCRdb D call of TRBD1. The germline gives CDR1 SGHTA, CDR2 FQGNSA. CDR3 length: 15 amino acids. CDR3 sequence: CASSRRVQDGRELFF.

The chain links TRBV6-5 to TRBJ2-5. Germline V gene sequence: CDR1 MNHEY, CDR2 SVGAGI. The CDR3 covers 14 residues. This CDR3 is CASSFEASVETQYF.

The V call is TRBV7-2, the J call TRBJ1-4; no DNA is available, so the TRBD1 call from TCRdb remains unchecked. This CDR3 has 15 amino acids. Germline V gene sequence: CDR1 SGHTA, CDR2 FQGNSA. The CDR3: CASSLPGATNEKLFF. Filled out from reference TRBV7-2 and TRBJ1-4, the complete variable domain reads GAGVSQSPSNKVTEKGKDVELRCDPISGHTALYWYRQSLGQGLEFLIYFQGNSAPDKSGLPSDRFSAERTGGSVSTLTIQRTQQEDSAVYLCASSLPGATNEKLFFGSGTQLSVL.

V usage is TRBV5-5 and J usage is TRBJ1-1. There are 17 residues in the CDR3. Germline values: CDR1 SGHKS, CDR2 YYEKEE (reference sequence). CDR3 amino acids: CASSSWASTAARTEAFF.

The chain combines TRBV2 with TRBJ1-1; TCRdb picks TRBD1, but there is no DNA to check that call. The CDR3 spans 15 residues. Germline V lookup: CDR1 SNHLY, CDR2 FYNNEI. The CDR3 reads CASSEAKGLNTEAFF.

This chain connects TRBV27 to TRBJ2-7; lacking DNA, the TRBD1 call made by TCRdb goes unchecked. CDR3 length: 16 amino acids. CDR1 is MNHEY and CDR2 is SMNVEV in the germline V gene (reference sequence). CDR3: CASSLGPGQGIEEQYF.

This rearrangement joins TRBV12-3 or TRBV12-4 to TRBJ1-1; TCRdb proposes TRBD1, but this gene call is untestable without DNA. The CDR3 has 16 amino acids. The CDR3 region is CASSLNRGKGGTEAFF.

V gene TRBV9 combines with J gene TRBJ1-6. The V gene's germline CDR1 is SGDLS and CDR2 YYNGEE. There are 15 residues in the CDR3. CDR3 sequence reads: CASSVHGSVNSPLHF. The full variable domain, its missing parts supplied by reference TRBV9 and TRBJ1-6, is DSGVTQTPKHLITATGQRVTLRCSPRSGDLSVYWYQQSLDQGLQFLIQYYNGEERAKGNILERFSAQQFPDLHSELNLSSLELGDSALYFCASSVHGSVNSPLHFGNGTRLTVT.

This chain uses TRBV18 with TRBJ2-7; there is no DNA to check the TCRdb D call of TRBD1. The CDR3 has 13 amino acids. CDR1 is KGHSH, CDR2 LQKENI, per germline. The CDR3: CASSPQGNNEQYF. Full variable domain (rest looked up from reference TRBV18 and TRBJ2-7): NAGVMQNPRHLVRRRGQEARLRCSPMKGHSHVYWYRQLPEEGLKFMVYLQKENIIDESGMPKERFSAEFPKEGPSILRIQQVVRGDSAAYFCASSPQGNNEQYFGPGTRLTVT.

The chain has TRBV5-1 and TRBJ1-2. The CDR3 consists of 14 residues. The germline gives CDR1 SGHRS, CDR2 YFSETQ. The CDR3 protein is CASSPQGGPLGYTF.

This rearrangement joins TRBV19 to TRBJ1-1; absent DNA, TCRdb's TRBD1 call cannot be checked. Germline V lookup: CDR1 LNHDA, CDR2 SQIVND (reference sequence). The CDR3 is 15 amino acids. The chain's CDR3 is CASSIATGTYTEAFF. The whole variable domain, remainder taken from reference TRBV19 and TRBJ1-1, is DGGITQSPKYLFRKEGQNVTLSCEQNLNHDAMYWYRQDPGQGLRLIYYSQIVNDFQKGDIAEGYSVSREKKESFPLTVTSAQKNPTAFYLCASSIATGTYTEAFFGQGTRLTVV.

Here the CDR3 reads CASSPATGRNTEAFF. V gene TRBV18 combines with J gene TRBJ1-1; TCRdb indicates TRBD1, and absent DNA this call remains unverified. This CDR3 contains 15 residues. Germline V lookup: CDR1 KGHSH, CDR2 LQKENI. The full variable domain, its missing parts supplied by reference TRBV18 and TRBJ1-1, is NAGVMQNPRHLVRRRGQEARLRCSPMKGHSHVYWYRQLPEEGLKFMVYLQKENIIDESGMPKERFSAEFPKEGPSILRIQQVVRGDSAAYFCASSPATGRNTEAFFGQGTRLTVV.

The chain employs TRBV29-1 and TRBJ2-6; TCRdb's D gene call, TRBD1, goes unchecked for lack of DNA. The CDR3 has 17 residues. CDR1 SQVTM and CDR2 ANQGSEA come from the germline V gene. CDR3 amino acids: CSALTGTGVSGANVLTF. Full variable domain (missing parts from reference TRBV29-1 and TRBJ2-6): SAVISQKPSRDICQRGTSLTIQCQVDSQVTMMFWYRQQPGQSLTLIATANQGSEATYESGFVIDKFPISRPNLTFSTLTVSNMSPEDSSIYLCSALTGTGVSGANVLTFGAGSRLTVL.

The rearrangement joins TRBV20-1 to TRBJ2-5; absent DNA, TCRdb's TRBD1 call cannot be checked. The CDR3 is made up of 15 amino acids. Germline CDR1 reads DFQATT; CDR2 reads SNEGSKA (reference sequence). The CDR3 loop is CSAYTLAGALGTQYF.

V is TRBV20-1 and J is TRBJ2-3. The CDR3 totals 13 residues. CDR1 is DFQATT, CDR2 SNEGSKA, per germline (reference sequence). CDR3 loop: CSAEGRSTDTQYF.

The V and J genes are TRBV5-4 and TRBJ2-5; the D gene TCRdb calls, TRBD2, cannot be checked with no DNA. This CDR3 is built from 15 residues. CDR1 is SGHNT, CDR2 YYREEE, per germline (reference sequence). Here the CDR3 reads CASSRASRREETQYF.

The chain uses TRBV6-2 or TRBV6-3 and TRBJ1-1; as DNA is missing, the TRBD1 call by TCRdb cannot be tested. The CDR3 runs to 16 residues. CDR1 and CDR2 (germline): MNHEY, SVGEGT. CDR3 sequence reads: CASSYRVPGLNTEAFF.

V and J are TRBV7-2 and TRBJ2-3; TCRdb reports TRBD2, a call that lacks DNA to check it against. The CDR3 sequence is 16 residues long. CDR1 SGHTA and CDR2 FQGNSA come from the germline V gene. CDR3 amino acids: CASSLVGSGPPDTQYF.

CDR3 protein: CASSLNGGNTGELFF. This chain connects TRBV5-1 to TRBJ2-2; TCRdb gives TRBD1 as the D gene, but with no DNA this cannot be confirmed. Germline V gives CDR1 SGHRS, CDR2 YFSETQ. The CDR3 spans 15 residues.

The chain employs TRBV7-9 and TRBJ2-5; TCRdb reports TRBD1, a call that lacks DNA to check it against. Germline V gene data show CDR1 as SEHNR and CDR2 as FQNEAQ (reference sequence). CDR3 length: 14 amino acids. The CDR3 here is CASSLGQGAKTQYF.

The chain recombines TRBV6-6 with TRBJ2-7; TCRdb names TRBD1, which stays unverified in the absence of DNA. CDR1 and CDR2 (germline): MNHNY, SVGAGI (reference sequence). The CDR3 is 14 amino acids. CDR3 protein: CASTDHRVPYEQYF.

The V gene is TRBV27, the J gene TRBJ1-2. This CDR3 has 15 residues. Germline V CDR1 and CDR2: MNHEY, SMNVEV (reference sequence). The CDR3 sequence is CASRRQGRTYYGYTF.

The CDR3 loop is CSARRDRDLYEQYF. The gene calls are TRBV20-1 and TRBJ2-7; with no DNA, the TCRdb D assignment of TRBD1 cannot be verified. Germline CDR1 and CDR2: DFQATT and SNEGSKA (reference sequence). The length of the CDR3 is 14 residues.

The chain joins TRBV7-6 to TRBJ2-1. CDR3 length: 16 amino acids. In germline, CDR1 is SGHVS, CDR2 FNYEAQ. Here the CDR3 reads CASSDPRGGAYNEQFF.

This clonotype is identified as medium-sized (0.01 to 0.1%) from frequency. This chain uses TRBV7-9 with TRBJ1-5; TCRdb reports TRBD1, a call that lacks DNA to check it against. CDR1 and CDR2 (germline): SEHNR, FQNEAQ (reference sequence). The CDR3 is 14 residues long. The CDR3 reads CASSLGQGGQPQHF.

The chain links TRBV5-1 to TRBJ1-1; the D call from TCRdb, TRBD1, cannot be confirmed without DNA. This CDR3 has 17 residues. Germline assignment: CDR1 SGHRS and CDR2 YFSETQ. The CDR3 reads CASSLGLTGGWNTEAFF.